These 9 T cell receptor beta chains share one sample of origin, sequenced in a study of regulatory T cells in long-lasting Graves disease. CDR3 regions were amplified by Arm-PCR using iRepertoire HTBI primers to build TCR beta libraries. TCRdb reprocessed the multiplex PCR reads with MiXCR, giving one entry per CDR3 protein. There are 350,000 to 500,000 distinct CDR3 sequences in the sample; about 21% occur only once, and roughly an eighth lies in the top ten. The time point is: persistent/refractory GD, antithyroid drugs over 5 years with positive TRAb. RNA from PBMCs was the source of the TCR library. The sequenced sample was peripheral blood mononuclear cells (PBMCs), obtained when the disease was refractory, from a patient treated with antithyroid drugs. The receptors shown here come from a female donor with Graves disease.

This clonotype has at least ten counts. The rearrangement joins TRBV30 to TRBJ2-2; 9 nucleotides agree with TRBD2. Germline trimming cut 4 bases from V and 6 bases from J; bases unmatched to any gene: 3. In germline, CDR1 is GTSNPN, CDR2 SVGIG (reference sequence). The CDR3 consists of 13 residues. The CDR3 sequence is CAWTSGISGELFF. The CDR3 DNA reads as TGTGCCTGGACTAGCGGGATCTCCGGGGAGCTGTTTTTT. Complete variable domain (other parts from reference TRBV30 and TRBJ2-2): SQTIHQWPATLVQPVGSPLSLECTVEGTSNPNLYWYRQAAGRGLQLLFYSVGIGQISSEVPQNLSASRPQDRQFILSSKKLLLSDSGFYLCAWTSGISGELFFGEGSRLTVL.

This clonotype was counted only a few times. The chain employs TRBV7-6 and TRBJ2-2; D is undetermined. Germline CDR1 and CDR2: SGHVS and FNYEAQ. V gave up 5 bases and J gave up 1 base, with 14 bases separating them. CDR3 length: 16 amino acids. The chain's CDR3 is CASSLIPRGNTGELFF. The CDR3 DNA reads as TGTGCCAGCAGCCTAATTCCGAGAGGGAACACCGGGGAGCTGTTTTTT.

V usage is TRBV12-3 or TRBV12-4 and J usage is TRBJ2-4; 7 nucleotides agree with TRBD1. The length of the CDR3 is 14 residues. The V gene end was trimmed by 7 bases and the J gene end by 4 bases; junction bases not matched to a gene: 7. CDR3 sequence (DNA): TGTGCCAGCAATTACGAGGGGGCTAAAAACATTCAGTACTTC. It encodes CASNYEGAKNIQYF.

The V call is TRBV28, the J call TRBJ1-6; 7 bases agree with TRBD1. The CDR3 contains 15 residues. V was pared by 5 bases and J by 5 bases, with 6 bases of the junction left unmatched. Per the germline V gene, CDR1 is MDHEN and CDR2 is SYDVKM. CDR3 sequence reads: CASSPDRWNNSPLHF. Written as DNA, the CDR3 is TGTGCCAGCAGTCCGGACAGGTGGAATAATTCACCCCTCCACTTT.

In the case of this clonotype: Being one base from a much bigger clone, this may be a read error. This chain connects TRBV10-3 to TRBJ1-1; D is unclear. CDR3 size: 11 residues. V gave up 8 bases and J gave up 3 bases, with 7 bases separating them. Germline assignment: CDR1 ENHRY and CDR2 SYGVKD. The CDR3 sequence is CAIGRYTEAFF. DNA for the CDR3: TGTGCCATCGGCAGGTACACTGAAGCTTTCTTT.

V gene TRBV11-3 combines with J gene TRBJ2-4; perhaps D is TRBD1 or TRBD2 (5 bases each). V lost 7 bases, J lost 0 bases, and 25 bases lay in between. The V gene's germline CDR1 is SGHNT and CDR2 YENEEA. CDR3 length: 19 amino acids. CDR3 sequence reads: CASTPRDDSSRGAKNIQYF. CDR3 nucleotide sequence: TGTGCCAGCACCCCCCGGGACGACTCTTCGAGGGGAGCCAAAAACATTCAGTACTTC.

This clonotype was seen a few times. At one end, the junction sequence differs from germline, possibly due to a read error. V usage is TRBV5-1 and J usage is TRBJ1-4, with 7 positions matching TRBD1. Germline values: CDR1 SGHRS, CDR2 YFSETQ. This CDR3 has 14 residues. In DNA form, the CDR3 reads TGTGCCAGCAGCCCGACAGGGCCTAATGAAAAACTGTTTTTT. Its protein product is CASSPTGPNEKLFF.

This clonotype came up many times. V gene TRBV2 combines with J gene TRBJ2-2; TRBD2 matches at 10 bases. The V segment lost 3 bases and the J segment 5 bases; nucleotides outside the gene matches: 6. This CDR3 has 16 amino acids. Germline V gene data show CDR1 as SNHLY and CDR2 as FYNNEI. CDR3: CASSELAGGHTGELFF. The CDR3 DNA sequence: TGTGCCAGCAGTGAGTTAGCGGGAGGACATACCGGGGAGCTGTTTTTT.

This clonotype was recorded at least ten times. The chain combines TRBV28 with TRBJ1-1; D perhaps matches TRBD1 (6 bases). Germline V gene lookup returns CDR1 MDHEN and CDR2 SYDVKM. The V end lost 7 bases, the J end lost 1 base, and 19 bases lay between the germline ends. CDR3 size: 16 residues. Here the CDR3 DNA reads TGTGCCAGCACCGTTATTAGGCGGGGGCGGAACACTGAAGCTTTCTTT. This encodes CASTVIRRGRNTEAFF.